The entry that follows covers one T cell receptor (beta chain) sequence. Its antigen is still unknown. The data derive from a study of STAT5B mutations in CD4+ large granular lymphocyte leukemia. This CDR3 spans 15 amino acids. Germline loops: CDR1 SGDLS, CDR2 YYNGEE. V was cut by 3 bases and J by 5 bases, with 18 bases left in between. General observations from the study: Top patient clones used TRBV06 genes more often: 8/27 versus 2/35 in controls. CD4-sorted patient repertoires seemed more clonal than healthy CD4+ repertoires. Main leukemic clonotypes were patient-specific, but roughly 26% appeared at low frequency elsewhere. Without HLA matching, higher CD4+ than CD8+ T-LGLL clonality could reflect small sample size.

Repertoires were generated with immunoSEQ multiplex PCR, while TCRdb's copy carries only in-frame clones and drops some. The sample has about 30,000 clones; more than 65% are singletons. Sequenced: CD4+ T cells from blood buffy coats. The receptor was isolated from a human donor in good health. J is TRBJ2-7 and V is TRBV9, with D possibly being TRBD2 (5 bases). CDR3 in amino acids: CASSAQFGLTHEQYF. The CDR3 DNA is TGTGCCAGCAGCGCCCAATTCGGACTCACTCACGAGCAGTACTTC.